This T cell receptor (beta chain) was observed in a study of blood T cell repertoires in COVID-19. Study-level information: Samples came from the United States, Italy and Spain, spanning acute and convalescent COVID-19. Sources were T cells, B-cell-depleted T cells, or PBMCs; the material itself was cDNA or gDNA.

V lost 4 bases to trimming and J lost 7 bases, with 9 bases between them. The CDR3 totals 13 residues. The germline gives CDR1 SGHKS, CDR2 YYEKEE (reference sequence). How the authors handled the data: Estimation of nucleated cell counts was performed using reference gene primer amplification. TCRdb keeps only in-frame clones here, not all; method: immunoSEQ multiplex PCR. The DNA was the basis for D and trimming; V, J and clone size are from that table. The table lists approximately 35,000 clones, roughly 88% of them singletons. The sequencing sample was made of peripheral blood. V usage is TRBV5-5 and J usage is TRBJ1-6, with D possibly matching TRBD1 (5 bases). This receptor was obtained from a human donor in a cohort sampled during active COVID-19. This chain's CDR3 is CASSPGGNSPLHF. Here the CDR3 DNA reads TGTGCCAGCAGCCCCGGGGGAAATTCACCCCTCCACTTT.